The 32 T cell receptor beta chains given below trace back to one sample, sequenced in a study of T cells after yellow fever vaccination. One entry per CDR3 protein, called by TCRdb with MiXCR from the 5' RACE reads. The table has 350,000 or so distinct CDR3 sequences, approximately 8% seen once. Specimen: PBMCs, collected roughly 47 days after the first yellow fever vaccination. These TCRs come from a man in his late teens or twenties who received the YFV17D yellow fever vaccine.

The chain couples TRBV6-2 or TRBV6-3 to TRBJ2-5; D is uncertain. The V end lost 2 bases, the J end lost 1 base, and 8 bases lay between the germline ends. Germline V gene sequence: CDR1 MNHEY, CDR2 SVGEGT. This CDR3 comprises 14 residues. CDR3 sequence (DNA): TGTGCCAGCAGTTACAGGGCTTTCCAAGAGACCCAGTACTTC. Translation gives CASSYRAFQETQYF.

Worth noting for this clonotype: A much larger clone differs by one base, so this may be a read error. This sequence joins TRBV4-2 and TRBJ1-1; no clear D. Looked up from germline, CDR1 is LGHNA and CDR2 is YNFKEQ. CDR3 size: 11 residues. V shed 2 bases and J shed 4 bases, with 2 bases lying between them. Here the CDR3 reads CASSQSTEAFF. Here the CDR3 DNA reads TGTGCCAGCAGCCAAAGCACTGAAGCTTTCTTT.

The rearrangement uses TRBV7-2 and TRBJ2-1; TRBD2 might be the D (6 bases). V lost 5 bases, J lost 9 bases, and 14 bases lay in between. Germline assignment: CDR1 SGHTA and CDR2 FQGNSA. This CDR3 has 13 residues. CDR3 nucleotides: TGTGCCAGCAGCCAGAGTCGGGGGAGTGAGCAGTTCTTC. It yields the protein CASSQSRGSEQFF.

This chain joins TRBV5-1 and TRBJ1-3; D unresolved. Germline loops: CDR1 SGHRS, CDR2 YFSETQ. The CDR3 loop spans 16 amino acids. V shed 4 bases and J shed 4 bases, with 18 bases lying between them. CDR3 coding DNA: TGCGCCAGCAGCCCTCGGCACAAAGTATCCGGAAACACCATATATTTT. Its protein product is CASSPRHKVSGNTIYF.

This clonotype was observed a few times. The rearrangement joins TRBV4-3 to TRBJ2-3, with 10 bases identical to TRBD2. Germline CDR1 and CDR2: LGHNA and YSLEER. The V gene end was trimmed by 1 base and the J gene end by 6 bases; junction bases not matched to a gene: 10. The CDR3 runs 17 residues. The CDR3 nucleotides read TGCGCCAGCAGCCAAGGTCTGCAGCGGGGGGGCCCGGATACGCAGTATTTT. This sequence encodes CASSQGLQRGGPDTQYF.

The chain combines TRBV19 with TRBJ1-2; D is uncertain. Trimming took 3 bases from V and 4 from J, leaving 12 bases between them. The CDR3 contains 14 residues. Germline CDR1 and CDR2: LNHDA and SQIVND (reference sequence). The CDR3 DNA is TGTGCCAGTAGTATTAAGTATAGACTCTATGGCTACACCTTC. Its protein is CASSIKYRLYGYTF.

The chain carries TRBV15 and TRBJ1-2; 9 nucleotides agree with TRBD1. Germline V lookup: CDR1 LNHNV, CDR2 YYDKDF (reference sequence). The CDR3 length is 17 residues. The V segment lost 3 bases and the J segment 4 bases; nucleotides outside the gene matches: 12. In DNA, the CDR3 is TGTGCCACCAGCAGCCTGGGGGGGGGACAGGGACCCTATGGCTACACCTTC. Translated, it gives CATSSLGGGQGPYGYTF.

This clonotype was counted many times. The CDR3 nucleotides read TGTGCCAGCAGCTTTTTCTTGACAGGGAAGCTCCAAAGAAACACCGGGGAGCTGTTTTTT. Protein: CASSFFLTGKLQRNTGELFF. The genes are TRBV7-6 and TRBJ2-2; TRBD1 agrees at 7 bases. Germline CDR1 SGHVS, CDR2 FNYEAQ. The V and J ends lost 3 bases and 2 bases, in that order; junction bases with no gene match: 18. The CDR3 sequence is 20 residues long.

This clonotype occurred a few times. This chain joins TRBV5-1 and TRBJ2-3; 7 bases line up with TRBD2. This CDR3 has 16 amino acids. The V and J ends lost 5 bases and 2 bases, in that order; junction bases with no gene match: 11. Per the germline V gene, CDR1 is SGHRS and CDR2 is YFSETQ. The DNA of the CDR3 is TGCGCCAGCAGATCGGGAGGTGCAGGGATCACAGATACGCAGTATTTT. It translates to CASRSGGAGITDTQYF.

About this clonotype: This could be a read error, since a much larger clone is one nucleotide away. V is TRBV20-1 and J is TRBJ2-2; 12 nucleotides align to TRBD2. Germline lookup yields CDR1 DFQATT and CDR2 SNEGSKA (reference sequence). This CDR3 is built from 17 residues. The CDR3 coding sequence is TGCTGTGCTAGAGACATACTAGCGGGGGGGAACACCGGGGAGCTGTTTTTT. Its translation is CCARDILAGGNTGELFF.

This clonotype occurred a few times. V and J are TRBV6-1 and TRBJ2-4; possibly TRBD1 for D (8 bases). With 6 bases removed from V and 8 bases from J, the gap between germline ends came to 14 bases. Germline lookup yields CDR1 MNHNS and CDR2 SASEGT. CDR3 length: 13 amino acids. In nucleotides, the CDR3 is TGTGCCAGCAGGCCTACAGGGGGGGACATTCAGTACTTC. Encoded protein: CASRPTGGDIQYF.

There are many counts of this clonotype. The genes are TRBV7-2 and TRBJ1-6; D possibly corresponds to TRBD1 (5 bases). There are 13 residues in the CDR3. V lost 5 bases and J lost 8, with 10 bases in between. Germline CDR1 SGHTA, CDR2 FQGNSA. The CDR3 sequence is CASSPWGDSPLHF. As DNA, the CDR3 is TGTGCCAGCAGCCCGTGGGGGGATTCACCCCTCCACTTT.

This clonotype came up many times. CDR3 in amino acids: CASREDPYRGEKLFF. CDR3 DNA: TGTGCCAGCAGGGAAGATCCATACAGGGGTGAAAAACTGTTTTTT. The V call is TRBV28, the J call TRBJ1-4; the match to TRBD1 covers 7 bases. The CDR3 totals 15 residues. Germline V gene lookup returns CDR1 MDHEN and CDR2 SYDVKM. J lost 7 bases, V lost 6 bases, and 11 bases had no gene match.

In its sample, this clonotype was seen many times. V is TRBV14 and J is TRBJ2-7; 7 positions agree with TRBD1. V shed 0 bases, J shed 7 bases, and the junction held 3 bases outside the gene matches. CDR1 is SGHDN and CDR2 is FVKESK in the germline V gene. The CDR3 contains 13 residues. The CDR3: CASSQERQGEQYF. The CDR3 nucleotides read TGTGCCAGCAGCCAAGAACGACAGGGAGAGCAGTACTTC.

On this clonotype: Being one base from a much bigger clone, this may be a read error. The genes are TRBV3-1 and TRBJ1-1; possible D gene TRBD1, 6 bases. This CDR3 is built from 13 residues. Germline V gene sequence: CDR1 LGHDT, CDR2 YNNKEL (reference sequence). The DNA of the CDR3 is TGTGCCAGCAGCCTACAGGGAGGCGCTGAAGATTTCTTT. This translates into CASSLQGGAEDFF.

This rearrangement joins TRBV4-1 to TRBJ2-5, with TRBD1 identical over 7 bases. The CDR3 has 15 amino acids. The V segment lost 3 bases and the J segment 0 bases; nucleotides outside the gene matches: 4. In germline, CDR1 is MGHRA, CDR2 YSYEKL. CDR3 DNA: TGCGCCAGCAGCCAGTACAGGGGCGACCAAGAGACCCAGTACTTC. Protein product: CASSQYRGDQETQYF.

The rearrangement joins TRBV5-6 to TRBJ2-7, with D possibly being TRBD1 (7 bases). CDR3 size: 20 residues. V was trimmed by 4 bases and J by 4 bases, leaving 33 bases between them. Germline CDR1 is SGHDT and CDR2 is YYEEEE. CDR3 bases: TGTGCCAGCAGCAGCCGCTTCCGGGACAGACTACGTAGGGGGACTTACGAGCAGTACGTC. Amino acid sequence: CASSSRFRDRLRRGTYEQYV.

The chain links TRBV2 to TRBJ2-1; no clear D. The CDR3 has 11 amino acids. With 5 bases removed from V and 10 bases from J, the gap between germline ends came to 9 bases. Germline CDR1 SNHLY, CDR2 FYNNEI. The CDR3 DNA follows: TGTGCCAGCAGTCGGCTGCAAGAGCAGTTCTTC. This codes for CASSRLQEQFF.

This chain links TRBV4-2 with TRBJ2-3, with 7 bases that match TRBD2. With 0 bases clipped from V and 2 bases from J, the junction kept 5 bases outside the gene matches. Per the germline V gene, CDR1 is LGHNA and CDR2 is YNFKEQ. This CDR3 contains 16 residues. Here the CDR3 DNA reads TGTGCCAGCAGCCAAGAGGGCGGGGGAAACACAGATACGCAGTATTTT. Translated, it gives CASSQEGGGNTDTQYF.

In this sample, this clonotype turned up a few times. For the CDR3, the DNA is TGTGCCAGCAGTGACTCGATGGTTTATAGCAATCAGCCCCAGCATTTT. It is translated as CASSDSMVYSNQPQHF. The chain is built from TRBV6-4 and TRBJ1-5; D is unresolved. V dropped 0 bases and J dropped 0 bases, with 9 bases sitting between them. The CDR3 is 16 amino acids. Germline-derived CDR1 and CDR2 are MRHNA and SNTAGT.

This clonotype came up a few times. The J gene is TRBJ2-3, the V gene TRBV4-1; D call uncertain. The CDR3 length is 15 residues. Trimming left V 4 bases short and J 0 bases short, with 11 bases between. Germline loops: CDR1 MGHRA, CDR2 YSYEKL. The CDR3 loop is CASSPPGRSTDTQYF. The CDR3 DNA reads as TGCGCCAGCAGCCCGCCCGGACGAAGCACAGATACGCAGTATTTT.

This clonotype was counted only a few times. This chain links TRBV5-5 with TRBJ2-1; D is possibly TRBD1 (6 bases). The ends were cut back, 6 bases at V and 10 bases at J, with 14 bases in the middle. Germline V gene lookup returns CDR1 SGHKS and CDR2 YYEKEE (reference sequence). The CDR3 contains 12 residues. Written as DNA, the CDR3 is TGTGCCAGCACCCAGGGGTCTGGCGAGCAGTTCTTC. Its translation: CASTQGSGEQFF.

This clonotype appeared a few times. V and J are TRBV6-2 or TRBV6-3 and TRBJ2-7; 8 bases map to TRBD1. The CDR3 contains 15 residues. Germline trimming cut 2 bases from V and 3 bases from J; bases unmatched to any gene: 6. Per the germline V gene, CDR1 is MNHEY and CDR2 is SVGEGT. CDR3 amino acids: CASSYPWTGNYEQYF. CDR3 nucleotide sequence: TGTGCCAGCAGTTACCCCTGGACAGGGAACTACGAGCAGTACTTC.

This clonotype showed up just a few times. V usage is TRBV7-9 and J usage is TRBJ2-7; TRBD1 aligns across 7 bases. J was trimmed by 0 bases and V by 5 bases; bases with no gene match: 10. CDR3 length: 16 residues. Per the germline V gene, CDR1 is SEHNR and CDR2 is FQNEAQ (reference sequence). CDR3 residues: CASSPIGQGDSYEQYF. The CDR3 coding sequence is TGTGCCAGCAGCCCCATCGGTCAGGGGGACTCCTACGAGCAGTACTTC.

This clonotype was counted only a few times. The J gene is TRBJ2-1, the V gene TRBV2; 13 bases fit TRBD2. The V gene's germline CDR1 is SNHLY and CDR2 FYNNEI. The CDR3 is 12 amino acids. The trim removed 8 bases at V and 10 bases at J, leaving 2 bases unmatched. As DNA, the CDR3 is TGTGCCAGCGGACTAGCGGGGGCCGAGCAGTTCTTC. Residues: CASGLAGAEQFF. Variable domain in full (rest from reference TRBV2 and TRBJ2-1): EPEVTQTPSHQVTQMGQEVILRCVPISNHLYFYWYRQILGQKVEFLVSFYNNEISEKSEIFDDQFSVERPDGSNFTLKIRSTKLEDSAMYFCASGLAGAEQFFGPGTRLTVL.

This chain connects TRBV7-2 to TRBJ2-1; 9 nucleotides match TRBD2. The CDR3 is 15 residues long. Trimming took 4 bases from V and 6 from J; bases not matched to a gene: 7. The germline V gene encodes CDR1 SGHTA and CDR2 FQGNSA. CDR3 sequence (DNA): TGTGCCAGCAGCTCCCAGCGGGGGGACCTCAATGAGCAGTTCTTC. Translated, it gives CASSSQRGDLNEQFF.

This clonotype has more than one count but fewer than ten. At one end the junction does not follow the germline gene, possibly because of a read error. The chain combines TRBV19 with TRBJ2-7; tentative D call: TRBD2 (5 bases). The CDR3 runs 13 residues. The V gene's germline CDR1 is LNHDA and CDR2 SQIVND (reference sequence). CDR3 coding DNA: TGTGCCAGTAGTCAACGGGCCGCAGGCGGGCAGTGCTTC. This codes for CASSQRAAGGQCF.

This clonotype was recorded a few times. The chain recombines TRBV3-1 with TRBJ1-2; perhaps TRBD1 as D (5 bases). Germline CDR1 and CDR2: LGHDT and YNNKEL (reference sequence). V lost 2 bases to trimming and J lost 8 bases, with 18 bases between them. CDR3 length equals 15 residues. CDR3 coding DNA: TGTGCCAGCAGCCAAAACCTTCCGGGGCTAGGAGGCTACACCTTC. Translating it yields CASSQNLPGLGGYTF. Full variable domain (rest looked up from reference TRBV3-1 and TRBJ1-2): DTAVSQTPKYLVTQMGNDKSIKCEQNLGHDTMYWYKQDSKKFLKIMFSYNNKELIINETVPNRFSPKSPDKAHLNLHINSLELGDSAVYFCASSQNLPGLGGYTFGSGTRLTVV.

This clonotype has just a few counts. The chain couples TRBV29-1 to TRBJ1-5; no clear D gene. Looked up from germline, CDR1 is SQVTM and CDR2 is ANQGSEA. The CDR3 is 13 amino acids. The germline V and J ends were trimmed by 4 bases and 0 bases, with 7 bases remaining between them. The CDR3 spells CSVGRGSNQPQHF. CDR3 bases: TGCAGCGTTGGACGAGGTAGCAATCAGCCCCAGCATTTT.

This clonotype was detected a few times. The chain joins TRBV7-2 to TRBJ2-2; D unclear. The V gene lost 0 bases and the J gene lost 5 bases, with 7 bases spanning the gap. The CDR3 extends over 14 amino acids. CDR1 SGHTA and CDR2 FQGNSA come from the germline V gene. CDR3 protein: CASSLASGTGELFF. CDR3 coding DNA: TGTGCCAGCAGCTTAGCATCCGGGACCGGGGAGCTGTTTTTT.

The chain is built from TRBV27 and TRBJ2-7; TRBD2 matches 8 bases. The CDR3 spans 16 residues. The junction had 10 bases not matched to a gene; V was cut back by 5 bases and J by 1 base. Germline V gene data show CDR1 as MNHEY and CDR2 as SMNVEV (reference sequence). CDR3 bases: TGTGCCAGCAGTCCGTTCGGGGGGGCCTCGTCCTACGAGCAGTACGTC. Translated, it gives CASSPFGGASSYEQYV.

This rearrangement joins TRBV6-1 to TRBJ2-3, with 13 bases that match TRBD2. The germline V gene encodes CDR1 MNHNS and CDR2 SASEGT. The CDR3 extends over 17 amino acids. V dropped 11 bases and J dropped 0; count of bases not matched to a gene: 11. The CDR3 nucleotides are TGTGCCGGCCAGACTAGCGGGGGGTTCGCCAGCACAGATACGCAGTATTTT. It yields the protein CAGQTSGGFASTDTQYF.